This T cell receptor beta chain was documented in a study of blood T cell repertoires in COVID-19. Study background: Both acute and convalescent COVID-19 samples were obtained from the United States, Italy and Spain. T cells, B-cell-depleted T cells, or PBMCs supplied cDNA or gDNA.

This clone was counted between two and nine times. Under the authors' procedure: Counts of nucleated cells, estimated from reference gene primer amplification, were obtained. Profiled with immunoSEQ multiplex PCR; TCRdb holds only in-frame clones, not every one. Clone size and the V and J calls come from that table; the DNA yielded D and trimming. The sample yields under 350,000 clones, 83% seen once. Germline CDR1 and CDR2: LNHDA and SQIVND (reference sequence). Losses at the gene ends were 6 bases for V and 5 bases for J; bases not matched to a gene: 7. This CDR3 is 14 amino acids long. This chain connects TRBV19 to TRBJ2-7, with 10 bases fitting TRBD2. This receptor was taken from a woman in her 50s who had recovered from COVID-19. The sample consisted of peripheral blood. CDR3 residues: CASRGPSGSNEQYF. Written as DNA, the CDR3 is TGTGCCAGTAGAGGGCCTAGCGGGAGCAACGAGCAGTACTTC.